Presented here are 14 T cell receptor beta chains from one specimen sequenced in a study of blood T cell repertoires in COVID-19. The repertoire was sequenced with immunoSEQ multiplex PCR; TCRdb's copy has only in-frame clones and lacks some. The data hold some 170,000 clones, with roughly 76% observed a single time. Sequencing used peripheral blood. The receptors shown here come from a woman between 40 and 50 years old with COVID-19, enrolled during active disease.

This chain uses TRBV18 with TRBJ2-1, with D perhaps TRBD2 (6 bases). This CDR3 is built from 14 residues. From germline, CDR1 is KGHSH and CDR2 LQKENI. Trimming removed 3 bases from V and 2 bases from J, with 8 bases in between. This chain's CDR3 is CASSPQRAYNEQFF. The DNA for the CDR3 is TGTGCCAGCTCACCGCAGCGGGCCTACAATGAGCAGTTCTTC.

The V gene is TRBV11-2, the J gene TRBJ2-3; D gene unclear. V was pared by 6 bases and J by 6 bases, with 13 bases between. There are 13 residues in the CDR3. Germline V gene sequence: CDR1 SGHAT, CDR2 FQNNGV. CDR3 DNA: TGTGCCAGCAGGGGCCAGTCGGCCGATACGCAGTATTTT. Translating it yields CASRGQSADTQYF.

The chain recombines TRBV5-4 with TRBJ1-1; 10 bases map to TRBD1. V was pared by 5 bases and J by 1 base, with 8 bases of the junction left unmatched. This CDR3 has 16 residues. In germline, CDR1 is SGHNT, CDR2 YYREEE (reference sequence). This CDR3 reads CASRRDRGLENTEAFF. The CDR3 coding sequence is TGTGCCAGCAGGAGGGACAGGGGTTTGGAGAACACTGAAGCTTTCTTT.

This chain uses TRBV19 with TRBJ1-5; TRBD1 might be the D (5 bases). This CDR3 spans 13 amino acids. Trimming took off 0 bases at V and 7 bases at J, with 7 bases between the two ends. Germline V gene lookup returns CDR1 LNHDA and CDR2 SQIVND (reference sequence). CDR3 region: CASSIDRVQPQHF. CDR3 bases: TGTGCCAGTAGTATAGACAGGGTACAGCCCCAGCATTTT.

The chain carries TRBV7-9 and TRBJ2-2; no clear D gene. The germline V gene encodes CDR1 SEHNR and CDR2 FQNEAQ (reference sequence). The CDR3 contains 15 residues. The ends were cut back, 10 bases at V and 3 bases at J, with 18 bases in the middle. This CDR3 reads CATSARPTYTGELFF. Here the CDR3 DNA reads TGTGCCACGTCGGCGAGGCCAACATACACCGGGGAGCTGTTTTTT.

The chain uses TRBV19 and TRBJ1-6, with a weak D call TRBD1 (6 bases). The CDR3 length is 17 residues. Germline V CDR1 and CDR2: LNHDA, SQIVND (reference sequence). V gave up 5 bases and J gave up 6 bases, with 20 bases separating them. CDR3 protein: CASSPLRGATGNSPLHF. The CDR3 bases are TGTGCCAGTAGTCCCCTTCGGGGGGCAACGGGTAATTCACCCCTCCACTTT.

This chain links TRBV5-4 with TRBJ1-2; D is ambiguous. CDR1 is SGHNT, CDR2 YYREEE, per germline (reference sequence). The CDR3 has 13 amino acids. Trimming left V 1 base short and J 3 bases short, with 7 bases between. CDR3 nucleotides: TGTGCCAGCAGCTTGACAGTTGACTATGGCTACACCTTC. Protein: CASSLTVDYGYTF.

This clone was picked up a small number of times. The chain employs TRBV19 and TRBJ2-3; 14 bases fit TRBD2. CDR1 is LNHDA, CDR2 SQIVND, per germline (reference sequence). V gave up 4 bases and J gave up 0 bases; unmatched junction bases: 6. The CDR3 is 18 amino acids. Written as DNA, the CDR3 is TGTGCCAGTAGTAAGACTAGCGGGGGGGCCTTTAGCACAGATACGCAGTATTTT. Its translation is CASSKTSGGAFSTDTQYF.

The chain links TRBV27 to TRBJ1-2; TRBD1 matches at 8 bases. Germline assignment: CDR1 MNHEY and CDR2 SMNVEV (reference sequence). The CDR3 length is 14 residues. With V trimmed by 1 base and J by 7 bases, 5 bases remained unmatched. The CDR3 DNA is TGTGCCAGCAGTTTATGGCAGGGGGCGGTTGGCTACACCTTC. It specifies CASSLWQGAVGYTF.

This sequence joins TRBV12-5 and TRBJ1-2; D call uncertain. In germline, CDR1 is LGHNT, CDR2 FRNRAP. The V end was cut by 4 bases, the J end by 4 bases, with 7 bases between. The CDR3 extends over 12 amino acids. The CDR3 here is CASGSGAYGYTF. The CDR3 region has the DNA TGTGCTAGTGGTTCGGGTGCCTATGGCTACACCTTC.

On this clone itself: This specimen includes other DNA sequences encoding the same CDR3. This rearrangement joins TRBV12-3 or TRBV12-4 to TRBJ1-2; D gene uncertain. V lost 5 bases to trimming and J lost 4 bases, with 5 bases between them. There are 11 residues in the CDR3. CDR3 bases: TGTGCCAGCAGTCGAGGCTATGGCTACACCTTC. Translated, it gives CASSRGYGYTF.

The gene calls are TRBV11-2 and TRBJ2-1; 11 nucleotides line up with TRBD2. The junction had 12 bases not matched to a gene; V was cut back by 1 base and J by 7 bases. CDR1 SGHAT and CDR2 FQNNGV come from the germline V gene. The CDR3 consists of 18 residues. CDR3 in DNA: TGTGCCAGCAGCTTAGCCCCCACTAGCGGGAGAACATTAAATGAGCAGTTCTTC. This gives the protein CASSLAPTSGRTLNEQFF.

The V gene is TRBV7-2, the J gene TRBJ2-3; 9 bases match TRBD2. Germline V gene data show CDR1 as SGHTA and CDR2 as FQGNSA. Unmatched junction bases numbered 8, after V lost 4 bases and J lost 6 bases. The CDR3 contains 15 residues. CDR3 coding DNA: TGTGCCAGCAGCTCATCGCGGGGGGGCAGGGATACGCAGTATTTT. The encoded protein is CASSSSRGGRDTQYF.

J is TRBJ2-5 and V is TRBV12-5, with 9 bases lining up with TRBD2. Germline trimming cut 1 base from V and 7 bases from J; bases unmatched to any gene: 7. The V gene's germline CDR1 is LGHNT and CDR2 FRNRAP. The CDR3 is 15 residues long. DNA for the CDR3: TGTGCTAGTGGTTTGGCGACTAGCGGAATGTTGACCCAGTACTTC. This sequence encodes CASGLATSGMLTQYF.